This T cell receptor beta chain originates from a study of blood T cell repertoires in COVID-19. Only in-frame clones appear in the TCRdb table, and some are missing; sequencing was by immunoSEQ multiplex PCR. The sample has more than 80,000 clones; 90% are singletons. V was cut by 4 bases and J by 0 bases, with 20 bases left in between. From germline, CDR1 is SGHRS and CDR2 YFSETQ. There are 17 residues in the CDR3. The specimen sequenced was peripheral blood. J is TRBJ2-7 and V is TRBV5-1, with D perhaps TRBD1 (6 bases). The receptor's source is a human donor with active COVID-19. The donor label of this sample is uncertain. The CDR3 sequence: CASSTGLGQSSSYEQYF. The DNA for the CDR3 is TGCGCCAGCAGCACCGGTCTTGGACAGTCGAGCTCCTACGAGCAGTACTTC.